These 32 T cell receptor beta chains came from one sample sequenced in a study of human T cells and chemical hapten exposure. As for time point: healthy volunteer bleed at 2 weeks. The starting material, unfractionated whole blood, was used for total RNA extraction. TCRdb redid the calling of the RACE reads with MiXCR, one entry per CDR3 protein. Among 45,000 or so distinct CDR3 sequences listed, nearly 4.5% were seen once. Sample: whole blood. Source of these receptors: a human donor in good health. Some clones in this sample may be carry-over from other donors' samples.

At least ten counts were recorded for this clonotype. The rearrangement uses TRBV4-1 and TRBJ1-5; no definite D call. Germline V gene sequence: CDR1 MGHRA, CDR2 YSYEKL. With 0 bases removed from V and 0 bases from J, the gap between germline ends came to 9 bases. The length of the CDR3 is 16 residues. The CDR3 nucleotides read TGCGCCAGCAGCCAAGATCAAGGGTATAGCAATCAGCCCCAGCATTTT. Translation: CASSQDQGYSNQPQHF.

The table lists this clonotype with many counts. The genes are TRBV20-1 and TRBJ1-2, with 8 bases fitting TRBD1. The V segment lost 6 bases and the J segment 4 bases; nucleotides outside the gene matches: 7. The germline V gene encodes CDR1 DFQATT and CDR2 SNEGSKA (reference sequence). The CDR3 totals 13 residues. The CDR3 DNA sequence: TGCAGTGCGGAAACAGGGGGACTCTATGGCTACACCTTC. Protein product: CSAETGGLYGYTF.

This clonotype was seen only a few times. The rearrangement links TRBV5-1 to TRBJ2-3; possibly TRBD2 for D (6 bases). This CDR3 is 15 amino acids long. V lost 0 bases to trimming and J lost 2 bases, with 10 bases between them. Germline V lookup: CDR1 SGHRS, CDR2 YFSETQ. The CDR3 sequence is CASSLAGRATDTQYF. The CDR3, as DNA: TGCGCCAGCAGCTTGGCCGGGAGAGCCACAGATACGCAGTATTTT.

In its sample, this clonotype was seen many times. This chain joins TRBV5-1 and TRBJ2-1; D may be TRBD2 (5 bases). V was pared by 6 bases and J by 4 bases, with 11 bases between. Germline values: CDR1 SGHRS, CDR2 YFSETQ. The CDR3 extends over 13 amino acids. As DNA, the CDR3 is TGCGCCAGCATGGGAGCGGATTACAATGAGCAGTTCTTC. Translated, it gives CASMGADYNEQFF.

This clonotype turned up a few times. The CDR3 DNA sequence: TGCGCCAGCAGTGGGCTCGAGGACGAGCAGTACTTC. Its translation is CASSGLEDEQYF. The genes are TRBV10-2 and TRBJ2-7; D is uncertain. V lost 4 bases, J lost 5 bases, and 9 bases lay in between. The CDR3 consists of 12 residues. The V gene's germline CDR1 is WSHSY and CDR2 SAAADI.

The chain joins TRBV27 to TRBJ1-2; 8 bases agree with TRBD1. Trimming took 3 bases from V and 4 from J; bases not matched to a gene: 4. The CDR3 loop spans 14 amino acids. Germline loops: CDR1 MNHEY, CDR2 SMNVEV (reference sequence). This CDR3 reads CASSFGDRFYGYTF. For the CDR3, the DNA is TGTGCCAGCAGTTTTGGGGACAGGTTCTATGGCTACACCTTC.

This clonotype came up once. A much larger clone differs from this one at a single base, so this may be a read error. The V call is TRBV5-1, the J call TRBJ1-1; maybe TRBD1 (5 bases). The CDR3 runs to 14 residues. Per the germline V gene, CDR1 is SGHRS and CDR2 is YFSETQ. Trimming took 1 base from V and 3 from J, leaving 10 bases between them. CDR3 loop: CASSLRIGDTEAFF. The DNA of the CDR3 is TGCGCCAGCAGCTTGAGGATAGGGGACACTGAAGCTTTCTTT.

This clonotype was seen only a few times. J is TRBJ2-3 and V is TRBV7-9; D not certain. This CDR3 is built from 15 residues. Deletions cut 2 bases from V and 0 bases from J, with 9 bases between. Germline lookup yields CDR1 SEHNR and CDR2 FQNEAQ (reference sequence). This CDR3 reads CASSLSTASTDTQYF. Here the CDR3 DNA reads TGTGCCAGCAGCTTAAGTACGGCTAGCACAGATACGCAGTATTTT.

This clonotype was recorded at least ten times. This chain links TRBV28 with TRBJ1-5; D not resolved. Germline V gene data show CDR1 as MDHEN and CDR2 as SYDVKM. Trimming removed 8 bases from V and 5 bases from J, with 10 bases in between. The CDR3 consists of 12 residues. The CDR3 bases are TGTGCCAGCGGGTTAGAAGATCAGCCCCAGCATTTT. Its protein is CASGLEDQPQHF.

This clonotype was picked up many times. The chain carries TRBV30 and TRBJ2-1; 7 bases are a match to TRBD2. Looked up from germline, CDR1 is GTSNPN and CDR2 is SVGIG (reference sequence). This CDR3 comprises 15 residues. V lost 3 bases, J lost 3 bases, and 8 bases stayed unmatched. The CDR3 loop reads CAWRERDPNYNEQFF. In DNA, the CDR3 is TGTGCCTGGAGGGAGCGGGACCCGAACTACAATGAGCAGTTCTTC.

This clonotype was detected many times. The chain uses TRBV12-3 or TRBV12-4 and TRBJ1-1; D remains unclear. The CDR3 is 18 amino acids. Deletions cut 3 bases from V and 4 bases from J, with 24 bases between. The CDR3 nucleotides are TGTGCCAGCAGTTTTGCGTTAGGAGGGTACGGATTAGCCACTGAAGCTTTCTTT. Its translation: CASSFALGGYGLATEAFF.

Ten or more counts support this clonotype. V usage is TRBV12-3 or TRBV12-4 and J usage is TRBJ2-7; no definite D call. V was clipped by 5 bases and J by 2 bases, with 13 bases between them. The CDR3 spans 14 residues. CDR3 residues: CASSGRWKTYEQYF. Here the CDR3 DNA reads TGTGCCAGCAGTGGACGGTGGAAAACCTACGAGCAGTACTTC.

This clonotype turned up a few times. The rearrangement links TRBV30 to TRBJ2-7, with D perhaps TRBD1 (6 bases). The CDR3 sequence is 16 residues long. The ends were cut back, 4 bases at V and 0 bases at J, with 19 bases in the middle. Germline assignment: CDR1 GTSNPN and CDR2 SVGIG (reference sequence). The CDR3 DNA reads TGTGCCTGGATACCCCAGGGGCGTCTGAGCTCCTACGAGCAGTACTTC. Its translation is CAWIPQGRLSSYEQYF.

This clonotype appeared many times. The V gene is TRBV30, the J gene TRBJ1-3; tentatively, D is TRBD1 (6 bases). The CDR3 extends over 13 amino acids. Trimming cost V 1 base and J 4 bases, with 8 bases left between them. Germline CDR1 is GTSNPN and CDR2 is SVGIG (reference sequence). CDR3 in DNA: TGTGCCTGGAGTGCCCAGGGGGGAAACACCATATATTTT. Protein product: CAWSAQGGNTIYF.

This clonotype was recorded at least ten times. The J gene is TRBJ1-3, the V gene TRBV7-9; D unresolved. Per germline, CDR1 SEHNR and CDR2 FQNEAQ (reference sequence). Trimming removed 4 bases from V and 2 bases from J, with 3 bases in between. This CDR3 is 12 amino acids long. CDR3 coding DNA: TGTGCCAGCAGCTCCCCTGGAAACACCATATATTTT. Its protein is CASSSPGNTIYF.

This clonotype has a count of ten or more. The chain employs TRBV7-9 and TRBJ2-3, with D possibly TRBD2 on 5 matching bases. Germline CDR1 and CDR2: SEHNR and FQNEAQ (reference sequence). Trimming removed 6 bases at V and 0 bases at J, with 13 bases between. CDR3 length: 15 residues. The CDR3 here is CASSSAAASTDTQYF. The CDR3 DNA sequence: TGTGCCAGCAGTTCGGCAGCGGCTAGCACAGATACGCAGTATTTT.

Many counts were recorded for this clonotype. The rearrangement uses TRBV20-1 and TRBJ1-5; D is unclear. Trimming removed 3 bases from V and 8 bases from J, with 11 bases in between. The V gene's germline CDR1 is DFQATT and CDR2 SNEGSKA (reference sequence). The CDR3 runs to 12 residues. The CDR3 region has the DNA TGCAGTGCTAGCAGGATGACTAAGCCCCAGCATTTT. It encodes CSASRMTKPQHF.

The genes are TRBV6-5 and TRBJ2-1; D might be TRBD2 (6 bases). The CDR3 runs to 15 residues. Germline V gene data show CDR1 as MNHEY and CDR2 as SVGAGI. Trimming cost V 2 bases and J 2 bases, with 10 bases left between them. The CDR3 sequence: CASSYGRDPYNEQFF. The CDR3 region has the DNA TGTGCCAGCAGTTACGGGCGGGATCCCTACAATGAGCAGTTCTTC.

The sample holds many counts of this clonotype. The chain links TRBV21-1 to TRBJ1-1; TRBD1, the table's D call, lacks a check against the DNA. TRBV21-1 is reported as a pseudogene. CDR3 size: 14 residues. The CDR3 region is CASSKTPAHTEAFF. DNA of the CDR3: TGTGCCAGCAGCAAAACCCCCGCGCACACTGAAGCTTTCTTT.

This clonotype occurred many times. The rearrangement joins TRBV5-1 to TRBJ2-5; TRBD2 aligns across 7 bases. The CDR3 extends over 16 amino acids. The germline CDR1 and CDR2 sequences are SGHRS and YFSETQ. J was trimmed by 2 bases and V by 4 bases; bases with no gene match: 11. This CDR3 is CASSGGSTGGQETQYF. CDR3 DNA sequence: TGCGCCAGCAGCGGCGGGAGTACGGGGGGACAAGAGACCCAGTACTTC.

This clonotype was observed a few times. CDR3 coding DNA: TGTGCCAGCAGTCTAGGGGGGGGACAAGCTTTCTTT. This translates into CASSLGGGQAFF. This chain uses TRBV12-3 or TRBV12-4 with TRBJ1-1; the D gene is possibly TRBD1 (6 bases). Trimming removed 5 bases from V and 9 bases from J, with 13 bases in between. This CDR3 spans 12 amino acids.

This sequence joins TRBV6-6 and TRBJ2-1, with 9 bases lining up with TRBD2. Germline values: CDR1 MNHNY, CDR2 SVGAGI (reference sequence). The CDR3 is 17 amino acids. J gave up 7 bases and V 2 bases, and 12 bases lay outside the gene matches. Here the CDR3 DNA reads TGTGCCAGCAGTTACCCCCTCTCGAGCGGGAGGATGAATGAGCAGTTCTTC. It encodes CASSYPLSSGRMNEQFF.

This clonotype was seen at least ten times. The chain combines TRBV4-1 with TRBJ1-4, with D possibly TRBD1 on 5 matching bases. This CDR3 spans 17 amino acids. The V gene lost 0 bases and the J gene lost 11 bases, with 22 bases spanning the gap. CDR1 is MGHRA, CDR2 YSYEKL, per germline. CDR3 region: CASSQEKNTGTIQKLFF. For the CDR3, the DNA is TGCGCCAGCAGCCAAGAAAAGAATACGGGGACTATACAGAAACTGTTTTTT.

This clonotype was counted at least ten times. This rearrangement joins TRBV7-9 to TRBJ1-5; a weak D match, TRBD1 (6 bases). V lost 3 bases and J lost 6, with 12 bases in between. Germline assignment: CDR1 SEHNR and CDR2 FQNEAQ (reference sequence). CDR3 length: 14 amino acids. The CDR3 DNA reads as TGTGCCAGCAGCTTGAACAGGGTTCCTCAGCCCCAGCATTTT. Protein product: CASSLNRVPQPQHF.

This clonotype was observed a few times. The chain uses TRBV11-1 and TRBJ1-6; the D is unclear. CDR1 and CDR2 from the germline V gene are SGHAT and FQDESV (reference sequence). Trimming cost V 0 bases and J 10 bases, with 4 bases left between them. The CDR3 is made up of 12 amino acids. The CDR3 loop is CASSLAGSPLHF. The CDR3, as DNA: TGTGCCAGCAGCTTAGCGGGCTCACCCCTCCACTTT.

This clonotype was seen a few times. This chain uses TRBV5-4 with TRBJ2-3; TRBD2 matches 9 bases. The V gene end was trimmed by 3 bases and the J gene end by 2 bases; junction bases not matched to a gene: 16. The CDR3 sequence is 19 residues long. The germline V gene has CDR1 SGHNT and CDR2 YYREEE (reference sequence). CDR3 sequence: CASSWGSLAGWGHTDTQYF. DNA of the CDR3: TGTGCCAGCAGCTGGGGGAGCCTAGCGGGGTGGGGCCACACAGATACGCAGTATTTT. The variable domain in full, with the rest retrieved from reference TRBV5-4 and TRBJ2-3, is ETGVTQSPTHLIKTRGQQVTLRCSSQSGHNTVSWYQQALGQGPQFIFQYYREEENGRGNFPPRFSGLQFPNYSSELNVNALELDDSALYLCASSWGSLAGWGHTDTQYFGPGTRLTVL.

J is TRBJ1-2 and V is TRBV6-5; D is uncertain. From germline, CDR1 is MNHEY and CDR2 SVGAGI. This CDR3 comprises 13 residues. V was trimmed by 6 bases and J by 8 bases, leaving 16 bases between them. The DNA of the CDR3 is TGTGCCAGCAGGGGTTTTGGGTCTGGCGGCTACACCTTC. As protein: CASRGFGSGGYTF.

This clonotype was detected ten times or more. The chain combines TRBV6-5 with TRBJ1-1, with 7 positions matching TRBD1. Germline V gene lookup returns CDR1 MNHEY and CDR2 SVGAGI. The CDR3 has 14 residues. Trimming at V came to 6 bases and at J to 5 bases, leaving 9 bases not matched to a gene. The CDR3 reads CASRHRGRDTEAFF. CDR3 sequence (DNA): TGTGCCAGCAGGCACAGGGGAAGAGATACTGAAGCTTTCTTT.

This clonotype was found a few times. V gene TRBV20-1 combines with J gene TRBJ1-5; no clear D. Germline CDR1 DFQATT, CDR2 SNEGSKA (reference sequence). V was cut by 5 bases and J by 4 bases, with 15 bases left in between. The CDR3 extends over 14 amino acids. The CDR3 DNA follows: TGCAGTGCTGGGCGGGGTGTGAGGAATCAGCCCCAGCATTTT. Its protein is CSAGRGVRNQPQHF.

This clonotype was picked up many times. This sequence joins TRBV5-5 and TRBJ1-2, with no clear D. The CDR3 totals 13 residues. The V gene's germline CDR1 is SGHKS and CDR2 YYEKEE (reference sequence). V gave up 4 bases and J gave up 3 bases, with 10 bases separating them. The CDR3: CASSRAHDYGYTF. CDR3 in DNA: TGTGCCAGCAGCCGGGCACACGACTATGGCTACACCTTC.

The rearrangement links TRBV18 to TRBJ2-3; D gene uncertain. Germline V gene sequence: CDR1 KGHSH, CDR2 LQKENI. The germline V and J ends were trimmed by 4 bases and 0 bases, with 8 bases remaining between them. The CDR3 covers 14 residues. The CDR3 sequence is CASSLSSSTDTQYF. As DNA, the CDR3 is TGTGCCAGCTCACTCTCATCTAGCACAGATACGCAGTATTTT.

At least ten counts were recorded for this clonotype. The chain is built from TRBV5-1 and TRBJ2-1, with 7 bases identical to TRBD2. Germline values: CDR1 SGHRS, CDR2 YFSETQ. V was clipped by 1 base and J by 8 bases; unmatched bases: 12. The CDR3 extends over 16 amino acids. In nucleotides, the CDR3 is TGCGCCAGCAGCTTGCACGGGACTAAGAGTTGGGATGAGCAGTTCTTC. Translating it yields CASSLHGTKSWDEQFF.